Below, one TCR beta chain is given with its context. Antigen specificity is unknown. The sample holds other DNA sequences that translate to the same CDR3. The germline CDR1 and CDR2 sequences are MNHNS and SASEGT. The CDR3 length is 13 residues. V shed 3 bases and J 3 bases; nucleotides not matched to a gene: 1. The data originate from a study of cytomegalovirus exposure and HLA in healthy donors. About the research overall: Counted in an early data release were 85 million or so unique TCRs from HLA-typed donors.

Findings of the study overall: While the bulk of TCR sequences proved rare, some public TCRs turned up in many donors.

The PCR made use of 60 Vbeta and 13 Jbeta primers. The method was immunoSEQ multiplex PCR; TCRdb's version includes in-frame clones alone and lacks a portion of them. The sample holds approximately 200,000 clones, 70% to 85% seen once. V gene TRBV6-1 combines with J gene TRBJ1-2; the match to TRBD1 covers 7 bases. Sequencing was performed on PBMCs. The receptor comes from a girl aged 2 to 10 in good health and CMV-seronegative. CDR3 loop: CASSEQGDYGYTF. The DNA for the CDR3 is TGTGCCAGCAGTGAGCAGGGGGACTATGGCTACACCTTC.